The 17 T cell receptor beta chains below come from one sample, sequenced in a study of blood T cell repertoires in COVID-19. Assay used: immunoSEQ multiplex PCR; TCRdb lists only in-frame clones, some missing. The top ten hold 1% to 1.5% of the sample, which has tens of thousands of clones, roughly 86% seen once. The source material was peripheral blood. These receptors came from a woman older than 75 with acute or convalescent COVID-19.

The V call is TRBV6-1, the J call TRBJ2-7; 7 bases are a match to TRBD1. Germline V gives CDR1 MNHNS, CDR2 SASEGT. J was trimmed by 9 bases and V by 3 bases; bases with no gene match: 14. This CDR3 contains 15 residues. CDR3: CASSDWTGEPRGQYF. Here the CDR3 DNA reads TGTGCCAGCAGTGATTGGACAGGCGAACCCAGAGGGCAGTACTTC.

The chain couples TRBV2 to TRBJ1-4; 8 bases align to TRBD1. CDR3 length equals 15 residues. V was pared by 6 bases and J by 3 bases, with 6 bases of the junction left unmatched. Germline CDR1 and CDR2: SNHLY and FYNNEI. CDR3 bases: TGTGCCAGCAGACAACAGGGGGTCCCTAATGAAAAACTGTTTTTT. The encoded protein is CASRQQGVPNEKLFF.

V is TRBV5-1 and J is TRBJ1-4, with 7 bases aligning to TRBD1. V dropped 0 bases and J dropped 4; count of bases not matched to a gene: 6. The germline gives CDR1 SGHRS, CDR2 YFSETQ. CDR3 length equals 16 residues. Here the CDR3 reads CASSLAPQGVNEKLFF. DNA of the CDR3: TGCGCCAGCAGCTTGGCCCCTCAGGGGGTTAATGAAAAACTGTTTTTT.

In this sample, this clone turned up once. The chain couples TRBV3-1 (or the pseudogene TRBV3-2) to TRBJ1-1, with D unresolved. Germline-derived CDR1 and CDR2 are LGHDT and YNNKEL (reference sequence). This CDR3 region has 16 residues. V lost 0 bases and J 1 base, leaving 12 bases between the germline ends. The CDR3 DNA reads TGTGCCAGCAGCCAAGATCCCCTGACGGGGAACACTGAAGCTTTCTTT. Protein sequence: CASSQDPLTGNTEAFF.

V usage is TRBV3-1 (or the pseudogene TRBV3-2) and J usage is TRBJ2-2, with TRBD1 as a possible D gene (6 bases). The CDR3 consists of 20 residues. The V gene's germline CDR1 is LGHDT and CDR2 YNNKEL (reference sequence). The V end lost 0 bases, the J end lost 5 bases, and 25 bases lay between the germline ends. Written as DNA, the CDR3 is TGTGCCAGCAGCCAAGAGGGGCAGGACAGTTGGATCAAGAGGACCGGGGAGCTGTTTTTT. It specifies CASSQEGQDSWIKRTGELFF.

The chain employs TRBV5-1 and TRBJ2-1; 7 bases align to TRBD2. J gave up 1 base and V 3 bases, and 1 base lay outside the gene matches. Germline CDR1 and CDR2: SGHRS and YFSETQ. The CDR3 is 14 amino acids. CDR3 sequence: CASSSSGSYNEQFF. The CDR3 DNA reads TGCGCCAGCAGCTCTAGCGGTTCCTACAATGAGCAGTTCTTC.

V usage is TRBV6-5 and J usage is TRBJ1-1; a possible D gene is TRBD1 (6 bases). Germline CDR1 and CDR2: MNHEY and SVGAGI. This CDR3 comprises 14 residues. V lost 4 bases and J lost 1, with 10 bases in between. CDR3: CASSSQGSNTEAFF. CDR3 bases: TGTGCCAGCAGTTCCCAGGGGTCGAACACTGAAGCTTTCTTT.

This chain uses TRBV2 with TRBJ2-2, with a possible D match to TRBD1 (6 bases). The CDR3 has 15 residues. The germline V gene encodes CDR1 SNHLY and CDR2 FYNNEI. Trimming removed 1 base at V and 4 bases at J, with 10 bases between. CDR3 DNA sequence: TGTGCCAGCAGTGAAGGGGGGCTTTCCACCGGGGAGCTGTTTTTT. Protein: CASSEGGLSTGELFF. Together with reference TRBV2 and TRBJ2-2, the CDR3 gives the full variable domain: EPEVTQTPSHQVTQMGQEVILRCVPISNHLYFYWYRQILGQKVEFLVSFYNNEISEKSEIFDDQFSVERPDGSNFTLKIRSTKLEDSAMYFCASSEGGLSTGELFFGEGSRLTVL.

This chain links TRBV6-5 with TRBJ2-1; D is unclear. The CDR3 is 14 amino acids. Per the germline V gene, CDR1 is MNHEY and CDR2 is SVGAGI. Trimming removed 7 bases at V and 3 bases at J, with 13 bases between. CDR3 nucleotides: TGTGCCAGCACCTCTATAGATCGCTACAATGAGCAGTTCTTC. It yields the protein CASTSIDRYNEQFF.

This chain links TRBV5-8 with TRBJ2-7; a weak D match, TRBD1 (6 bases). The CDR3 runs to 15 residues. Germline-derived CDR1 and CDR2 are SGHTS and YDEGEE. The V end lost 6 bases, the J end lost 2 bases, and 18 bases lay between the germline ends. CDR3 in amino acids: CASITSTGPTYEQYF. The CDR3 nucleotides read TGTGCCAGCATCACCTCCACAGGGCCGACCTACGAGCAGTACTTC. Supplemented by reference TRBV5-8 and TRBJ2-7, the full variable domain reads EAGVTQSPTHLIKTRGQQATLRCSPISGHTSVYWYQQALGLGLQFLLWYDEGEERNRGNFPPRFSGRQFPNYSSELNVNALELEDSALYLCASITSTGPTYEQYFGPGTRLTVT.

This clone showed up just once. The rearrangement links TRBV19 to TRBJ1-1, with TRBD1 matching over 7 bases. V shed 6 bases, J shed 2 bases, and the junction held 9 bases outside the gene matches. CDR1 and CDR2 from the germline V gene are LNHDA and SQIVND (reference sequence). This CDR3 has 15 residues. This CDR3 reads CASRQARQGNTEAFF. CDR3 bases: TGTGCCAGTAGACAGGCCCGACAGGGTAACACTGAAGCTTTCTTT.

This clone was counted a few times. The chain joins TRBV12-3 or TRBV12-4 to TRBJ2-2, with D perhaps TRBD1 (6 bases). The germline V and J ends were trimmed by 5 bases and 6 bases, with 10 bases remaining between them. The CDR3 is 13 residues long. CDR3 coding DNA: TGTGCCAGCAGTCTCGGACAGCCCGGGGAGCTGTTTTTT. Its protein is CASSLGQPGELFF.

The chain carries TRBV27 and TRBJ2-2; D is possibly TRBD2 (6 bases). The CDR3 extends over 14 amino acids. Germline CDR1 MNHEY, CDR2 SMNVEV (reference sequence). Trimming cost V 7 bases and J 1 base, with 10 bases left between them. CDR3 amino acids: CASTRGWNTGELFF. DNA for the CDR3: TGTGCCAGCACACGGGGGTGGAACACCGGGGAGCTGTTTTTT.

The count of this clone is one. The gene calls are TRBV4-2 and TRBJ1-2; the match to TRBD1 covers 7 bases. CDR3 length: 14 amino acids. Trimming at V came to 4 bases and at J to 5 bases, leaving 7 bases not matched to a gene. CDR1 and CDR2 (germline): LGHNA, YNFKEQ. The CDR3 sequence is CASSPAGTAYGYTF. The DNA for the CDR3 is TGTGCCAGCAGCCCGGCGGGGACAGCATATGGCTACACCTTC.

The chain is built from TRBV7-9 and TRBJ2-3; a weak D match, TRBD2 (5 bases). V gave up 5 bases and J gave up 1 base, with 7 bases separating them. Germline CDR1 is SEHNR and CDR2 is FQNEAQ (reference sequence). The CDR3 extends over 13 amino acids. CDR3 region: CASSLGGTDTQYF. The CDR3 region has the DNA TGTGCCAGCAGCCTCGGGGGCACAGATACGCAGTATTTT.

The chain has TRBV5-1 and TRBJ2-7; D not certain. This CDR3 contains 17 residues. The germline V and J ends were trimmed by 2 bases and 0 bases, with 18 bases remaining between them. The germline CDR1 and CDR2 sequences are SGHRS and YFSETQ. CDR3 in amino acids: CASSFSIGSGSSYEQYF. The DNA for the CDR3 is TGCGCCAGCAGCTTTTCTATTGGGTCAGGTAGCTCCTACGAGCAGTACTTC.

V gene TRBV24-1 combines with J gene TRBJ1-1, with 8 bases identical to TRBD1. The CDR3 has 15 amino acids. Germline V gene data show CDR1 as KGHDR and CDR2 as SFDVKD. Unmatched junction bases numbered 4, after V lost 5 bases and J lost 0 bases. This CDR3 reads CATSGGTGMNTEAFF. DNA for the CDR3: TGTGCCACCAGTGGGGGGACAGGCATGAACACTGAAGCTTTCTTT.